This is a list of T cell receptor beta chains from one sample in a study of early T cells in non-severe SARS-CoV-2 infection. TCRdb redid the calling of the 5' RACE reads with MiXCR, one entry per CDR3 protein. The table includes tens of thousands of distinct CDR3 sequences, around 5.6% detected once. The sample comprised whole blood. These TCRs come from an adult who was a healthcare worker with PCR-confirmed SARS-CoV-2 infection or an uninfected control (not recorded which). Both conserved end residues are trimmed from each CDR3. The D gene is left open where the match is weak.

V gene: TRBV19; D gene: NA; CDR3 protein: ASSIAGSTDTQY
V gene: TRBV7-7; D gene: NA; CDR3 protein: ASSLAMGGEQY
V gene: TRBV27; D gene: TRBD1; CDR3 protein: ASSLSRTGNYGYT
V gene: TRBV9; D gene: TRBD1; CDR3 protein: ASSAGQLYEQY
V gene: TRBV11-2; D gene: NA; CDR3 protein: ASSLGGDRGYIQY
V gene: TRBV30; D gene: TRBD1; CDR3 protein: AWDRGFGYT
V gene: TRBV24-1; D gene: NA; CDR3 protein: ATSDLRGEQY
V gene: TRBV6-2/TRBV6-3; D gene: NA; CDR3 protein: ASSFGSSLVELF
V gene: TRBV28; D gene: NA; CDR3 protein: ASSLIQGGEKLF
V gene: TRBV20-1; D gene: NA; CDR3 protein: SARDGAGPLF
V gene: TRBV7-7; D gene: TRBD1; CDR3 protein: ASSSGQGETQY
V gene: TRBV29-1; D gene: TRBD1; CDR3 protein: SVDRTGVTGELF
V gene: TRBV13; D gene: NA; CDR3 protein: ASSGSGAGANVLT
V gene: TRBV20-1; D gene: TRBD2; CDR3 protein: SARHSGDGTDTQY
V gene: TRBV19; D gene: NA; CDR3 protein: ASSISAQGTGELF
V gene: TRBV5-1; D gene: NA; CDR3 protein: ASSTEGLSNYGYT
V gene: TRBV5-4; D gene: NA; CDR3 protein: ASRGTGSNEKLF
V gene: TRBV13; D gene: TRBD2; CDR3 protein: ASSLGPSGVNEQF
V gene: TRBV20-1; D gene: NA; CDR3 protein: SASPKGLANTGELF
V gene: TRBV12-5; D gene: NA; CDR3 protein: ASGLDPKSSYNEQF
V gene: TRBV18; D gene: TRBD1; CDR3 protein: ASSPLGPGTATEAF
V gene: TRBV4-2; D gene: NA; CDR3 protein: ASSQRADSIQY
V gene: TRBV10-1; D gene: NA; CDR3 protein: ASSESLGPGNEQF
V gene: TRBV5-4; D gene: NA; CDR3 protein: ASSLEASVVETQY
V gene: TRBV6-6; D gene: TRBD1; CDR3 protein: ASSKPGTENYGYT
V gene: TRBV6-5; D gene: NA; CDR3 protein: ASSYSAGTTEAF
V gene: TRBV7-8; D gene: NA; CDR3 protein: ASRVQTMNTGELF
V gene: TRBV5-1; D gene: TRBD1; CDR3 protein: ASSLAGGFTNTQY
V gene: TRBV6-4; D gene: TRBD2; CDR3 protein: ASSDAGGSDTQY
V gene: TRBV9; D gene: NA; CDR3 protein: ASSRGGSEYNEQF
V gene: TRBV20-1; D gene: TRBD2; CDR3 protein: SASSGSGSGTGKEQY
V gene: TRBV9; D gene: TRBD2; CDR3 protein: ASSPGSGSRADTQY
V gene: TRBV5-1; D gene: TRBD1; CDR3 protein: ASSRTGDGGDSPLH
V gene: TRBV20-1; D gene: NA; CDR3 protein: SARDLRGWTEAF
V gene: TRBV3-1; D gene: NA; CDR3 protein: ASSQTNEQY
V gene: TRBV12-3/TRBV12-4; D gene: NA; CDR3 protein: ASRSNGRTNYGYT
V gene: TRBV14; D gene: NA; CDR3 protein: ASSPLGNFYEQY
V gene: TRBV5-1; D gene: TRBD1; CDR3 protein: ASSRQGTDEQY
V gene: TRBV6-5; D gene: NA; CDR3 protein: ASSPGSNYGYT
V gene: TRBV6-5; D gene: NA; CDR3 protein: ASSYPAARGEAF
V gene: TRBV12-3/TRBV12-4; D gene: NA; CDR3 protein: ASSSPSDTQY
V gene: TRBV20-1; D gene: TRBD2; CDR3 protein: SISGSGAYEQY
V gene: TRBV5-6; D gene: TRBD1; CDR3 protein: ASSSGQTTLH
V gene: TRBV7-2; D gene: TRBD1; CDR3 protein: ASSLATGGTDTQY